The following is a TCR beta chain sequence with its context. It lacks a known antigen. No base qualities exist here, and no much larger clone lies one base off it. One collaborating source in Seattle enrolled patients while the patients were actively infected and followed the patients over time throughout the course of disease. Each collaborating institution followed its own protocols to collect whole blood in K2EDTA tubes. For TCRbeta analysis, collaborators shipped samples as frozen whole blood, isolated PBMCs, or DNA extracted from either of those sample types. This specimen comes from a study of blood T cell repertoires in COVID-19 (TCRdb year 2020). Concerning the study at large: The collaborator samples originated in the United States, Italy and Spain and spanned the acute and convalescent phases of COVID-19. Where HLA class I and class II types were available, the types were taken from metadata supplied by the sample provider, not from assay-based typing. The samples were drawn from two sources: the first 160 participants of the ongoing ImmuneRACE study, and approximately 1,300 subjects contributed by 6 global collaborators. The repertoires were made available in a free public database intended to serve as a resource for research on the immune response to SARS-CoV-2. Deeply sampled blood TCRbeta repertoires from subjects exposed to, actively infected with, or recovered from COVID-19 were included in the dataset. The material from the prospective study consisted of cDNA or gDNA derived from T cells, B-cell-depleted T cells, or PBMCs. Nearly every sample came with metadata listing a de-identified subject ID, COVID-19 status, age in years and sex. What the authors observed across the whole study: The amount of clinical and demographic metadata varied by source and participant and was provided uncurated.

TCRbeta CDR3 regions were amplified from genomic DNA by means of the immunoSEQ Assay, a bias-controlled multiplex PCR. As for the authors' bioinformatics: The number of nucleated cells in each sample was estimated from the amplification of reference gene primers within the assay. To quantify the absolute abundance of each unique TCRbeta CDR3 rearrangement, sequence reads were collapsed and filtered. Productive Simpson clonality was computed per sample as the square root of Simpson's diversity index over productive rearrangements. TCRdb stores this immuneACCESS table with in-frame sequences only. Part of the clones is absent; in the studies checked, under half of the shortfall reflects unresolved V genes, and no reason is known for the rest. V and J calls and clone size are those listed in that table; D and trimming were worked out from the DNA. The sample yields approximately 250,000 clones; around 88% were counted once. Of the sample, around 12% is held by the ten largest clones.

The germline V gene (reference sequence) supplies CDR1 LNHDA and CDR2 SQIVND. The cysteine opens and the phenylalanine closes a CDR3 of 13 amino acids. The kept DNA is CDR3 alone, 39 bases in frame from the first base. Trimming accounts for 5 bases at V and 5 bases at J, while the number of junction bases matched to no gene is 3. The sequencing sample was made of peripheral blood. The sequence derives from a woman aged 70-85 years with COVID-19, enrolled during active disease. Recombination linked TRBV19 to TRBJ1-5, with 7 bases matching TRBD1. The DNA reads TGTGCCAGTAGTTGGGACAGAGATCAGCCCCAGCATTTT. It translates to CASSWDRDQPQHF.